The next 27 T cell receptor beta chains were all read from a single sample in a study of STAT3 mutations in large granular lymphocyte leukemia. Notes on the study in general: In T-cell large granular lymphocyte leukemia, about half of patients showed multiple immunodominant subclonotypes.

Here immunoSEQ multiplex PCR was the method, and the copy in TCRdb shows in-frame clones only, minus some. The sample gives about 10,000 clones, about 52% of which show up once; roughly 9% is in the top ten. No antigen has been assigned to these receptors. Sequencing used peripheral blood mononuclear cells. The receptors here all came from a boy aged 5-17 years with T-cell large granular lymphocyte leukemia. Some clones in this sample may be carry-over from other donors' samples.

The chain recombines TRBV29-1 with TRBJ1-2; 7 nucleotides align to TRBD1. Germline V gene sequence: CDR1 SQVTM, CDR2 ANQGSEA. The CDR3 sequence is 15 residues long. The V segment lost 4 bases and the J segment 8 bases; nucleotides outside the gene matches: 16. CDR3: CSVAPHLRQGEGYTF. The CDR3, as DNA: TGCAGCGTTGCCCCACACCTAAGACAGGGAGAGGGCTACACCTTC.

This clone has a handful of counts. V usage is TRBV18 and J usage is TRBJ1-2; 7 positions match TRBD1. The CDR3 is 16 residues long. Trimming took 2 bases from V and 4 from J; bases not matched to a gene: 10. CDR1 and CDR2 (germline): KGHSH, LQKENI. CDR3 DNA: TGTGCCAGCTCACCAGCAGCTCGGGACAGTGCCTATGGCTACACCTTC. Encoded protein: CASSPAARDSAYGYTF.

This chain joins TRBV28 and TRBJ1-2; tentative D call: TRBD1 (5 bases). This CDR3 spans 13 amino acids. CDR1 MDHEN and CDR2 SYDVKM come from the germline V gene. V was trimmed by 3 bases and J by 3 bases, leaving 8 bases between them. CDR3 bases: TGTGCCAGCAGTTTGGGGCGGTACTATGGCTACACCTTC. Translation gives CASSLGRYYGYTF.

The J gene is TRBJ2-7, the V gene TRBV5-4; 12 bases are a match to TRBD1. The CDR3 covers 16 residues. V was pared by 0 bases and J by 6 bases, with 7 bases of the junction left unmatched. Germline CDR1 is SGHNT and CDR2 is YYREEE (reference sequence). The CDR3 here is CASSLAPGQGAVEQYF. DNA of the CDR3: TGTGCCAGCAGCTTGGCTCCGGGACAGGGGGCTGTCGAGCAGTACTTC.

This clone occurred a few times. The chain links TRBV18 to TRBJ1-6, with 12 nucleotides matching TRBD1. CDR3 length equals 15 residues. Germline trimming cut 3 bases from V and 9 bases from J; bases unmatched to any gene: 3. The V gene's germline CDR1 is KGHSH and CDR2 LQKENI. The CDR3 is CASSPGQGAASPLHF. Written as DNA, the CDR3 is TGTGCCAGCTCACCGGGACAGGGGGCCGCTTCACCCCTCCACTTT.

This clone turned up a few times. V gene TRBV30 combines with J gene TRBJ2-1, with D unresolved. The V end was cut by 0 bases, the J end by 8 bases, with 14 bases between. Germline CDR1 and CDR2: GTSNPN and SVGIG (reference sequence). CDR3 size: 14 residues. Here the CDR3 reads CAWSVPRARDEQFF. The CDR3 DNA reads TGTGCCTGGAGTGTACCTAGGGCTAGGGATGAGCAGTTCTTC.

This chain links TRBV9 with TRBJ2-3, with TRBD1 matching 8 bases. This CDR3 comprises 19 residues. Germline-derived CDR1 and CDR2 are SGDLS and YYNGEE. V was clipped by 4 bases and J by 1 base; unmatched bases: 17. The CDR3 protein is CASSPLPLSGTGRTDTQYF. The CDR3 DNA follows: TGTGCCAGCAGCCCCCTCCCCCTCTCCGGGACAGGACGCACAGATACGCAGTATTTT.

CDR3: CASSLAGIDYEQYF. The CDR3 DNA sequence: TGTGCCAGCAGCTTGGCAGGAATTGATTACGAGCAGTACTTC. The rearrangement links TRBV5-6 to TRBJ2-7; D gene unclear. V was cut by 0 bases and J by 4 bases, with 11 bases left in between. CDR3 size: 14 residues. Looked up from germline, CDR1 is SGHDT and CDR2 is YYEEEE.

The chain recombines TRBV5-1 with TRBJ2-7; 7 bases agree with TRBD1. J was trimmed by 5 bases and V by 2 bases; bases with no gene match: 10. CDR3 length: 15 residues. CDR1 SGHRS and CDR2 YFSETQ come from the germline V gene. This CDR3 reads CASSFADLDRDEQYF. The DNA of the CDR3 is TGCGCCAGCAGCTTTGCCGACCTTGACAGGGACGAGCAGTACTTC.

The chain is built from TRBV27 and TRBJ1-6; 8 bases align to TRBD1. V dropped 3 bases and J dropped 8; count of bases not matched to a gene: 15. Per germline, CDR1 MNHEY and CDR2 SMNVEV (reference sequence). The length of the CDR3 is 18 residues. As DNA, the CDR3 is TGTGCCAGCAGTTTCTCCCTATCGGGGACAGGAACCTATTCACCCCTCCACTTT. This translates into CASSFSLSGTGTYSPLHF.

V gene TRBV5-1 combines with J gene TRBJ2-7; D unclear. This CDR3 region has 14 residues. V lost 0 bases, J lost 0 bases, and 7 bases lay in between. Germline CDR1 reads SGHRS; CDR2 reads YFSETQ. The CDR3 bases are TGCGCCAGCAGCTTGGAAAGTAGCTCCTACGAGCAGTACTTC. Translation gives CASSLESSSYEQYF.

The chain has TRBV21-1 and TRBJ2-6; the listed D gene, TRBD2, was not tested against the DNA. TRBV21-1 is a pseudogene segment. This CDR3 region has 16 residues. CDR3 DNA: TGTGCCAGCAGCAAATCGTGGAAAACTATCGCCAACGTCCTGACTTTC. It encodes CASSKSWKTIANVLTF.

The V call is TRBV5-4, the J call TRBJ2-5; D not resolved. The V gene lost 0 bases and the J gene lost 3 bases, with 6 bases spanning the gap. The CDR3 has 13 amino acids. In germline, CDR1 is SGHNT, CDR2 YYREEE (reference sequence). The CDR3 DNA reads TGTGCCAGCAGCTTGGCCAGAGAAGAGACCCAGTACTTC. Its translation is CASSLAREETQYF.

The chain recombines TRBV5-4 with TRBJ1-2; possible D gene TRBD1, 5 bases. CDR1 is SGHNT and CDR2 is YYREEE in the germline V gene (reference sequence). The CDR3 length is 13 residues. With 1 base removed from V and 2 bases from J, the gap between germline ends came to 6 bases. The CDR3 DNA follows: TGTGCCAGCAGCTTGAGGGGCAACTATGGCTACACCTTC. Protein: CASSLRGNYGYTF.

This rearrangement joins TRBV7-6 to TRBJ1-2; D may be TRBD1 (6 bases). The V and J ends lost 1 base and 5 bases respectively, with 14 bases between them. This CDR3 has 15 amino acids. From germline, CDR1 is SGHVS and CDR2 FNYEAQ. CDR3 residues: CASSLGGGAGYGYTF. Written as DNA, the CDR3 is TGTGCCAGCAGCTTAGGTGGGGGCGCAGGATATGGCTACACCTTC. Full variable domain (remainder filled in from reference TRBV7-6 and TRBJ1-2): GAGVSQSPRYKVTKRGQDVALRCDPISGHVSLYWYRQALGQGPEFLTYFNYEAQQDKSGLPNDRFSAERPEGSISTLTIQRTEQRDSAMYRCASSLGGGAGYGYTFGSGTRLTVV.

This clone was counted between two and nine times. The genes are TRBV5-6 and TRBJ1-2; D remains unclear. The CDR3 is 15 residues long. The germline V gene has CDR1 SGHDT and CDR2 YYEEEE. Trimming cost V 1 base and J 2 bases, with 12 bases left between them. This chain's CDR3 is CASSLYGIGNYGYTF. The CDR3 DNA is TGTGCCAGCAGCTTGTATGGGATTGGGAACTATGGCTACACCTTC.

This clone was seen just once. The V and J genes are TRBV7-8 and TRBJ1-5; D is undetermined. V lost 4 bases to trimming and J lost 4 bases, with 11 bases between them. This CDR3 contains 14 residues. Per germline, CDR1 SGHVS and CDR2 FQNEAQ. Here the CDR3 reads CASSSRVLNQPQHF. The CDR3 coding sequence is TGTGCCAGCAGCTCCCGGGTTCTAAATCAGCCCCAGCATTTT.

The CDR3 loop reads CASSPTPNQPQHF. The CDR3 DNA is TGCGCCAGCAGTCCAACTCCTAATCAGCCCCAGCATTTT. The rearrangement joins TRBV5-1 to TRBJ1-5; no reliable D call. CDR1 SGHRS and CDR2 YFSETQ come from the germline V gene. Trimming shortened V by 5 bases and J by 4 bases, and 10 bases separated the two germline ends. This CDR3 comprises 13 residues.

This clone has just a few counts. The gene calls are TRBV5-1 and TRBJ2-3; D ambiguous. Germline CDR1 SGHRS, CDR2 YFSETQ. V lost 0 bases and J 2 bases, leaving 4 bases between the germline ends. The CDR3 consists of 13 residues. CDR3 loop: CASSLDNTDTQYF. The DNA for the CDR3 is TGCGCCAGCAGCTTGGACAACACAGATACGCAGTATTTT.

V usage is TRBV7-8 and J usage is TRBJ2-4, with D unclear. Trimming took 5 bases from V and 2 from J, leaving 16 bases between them. Looked up from germline, CDR1 is SGHVS and CDR2 is FQNEAQ. The CDR3 contains 16 residues. The CDR3 region has the DNA TGTGCCAGCAGCCGGAGACTGTTAGATTCCAAAAACATTCAGTACTTC. Translation gives CASSRRLLDSKNIQYF.

The chain is built from TRBV5-1 and TRBJ2-7; 11 bases fit TRBD1. CDR3 length: 14 residues. Germline CDR1 and CDR2: SGHRS and YFSETQ. Trimming took 7 bases from V and 4 from J; bases not matched to a gene: 7. The chain's CDR3 is CASDPGQGGYEQYF. The CDR3 coding sequence is TGCGCCAGCGACCCGGGACAGGGGGGGTACGAGCAGTACTTC.

The V gene is TRBV14, the J gene TRBJ1-4; D gene uncertain. The CDR3 has 14 residues. Germline assignment: CDR1 SGHDN and CDR2 FVKESK. The ends were cut back, 4 bases at V and 5 bases at J, with 11 bases in the middle. CDR3 sequence: CASSPGLRNEKLFF. The CDR3 DNA is TGTGCCAGCAGCCCCGGTCTTCGAAATGAAAAACTGTTTTTT.

The V gene is TRBV6-6, the J gene TRBJ1-5; no firm D call. With 7 bases removed from V and 2 bases from J, the gap between germline ends came to 15 bases. This CDR3 has 15 amino acids. Germline V lookup: CDR1 MNHNY, CDR2 SVGAGI (reference sequence). The CDR3 region is CASTQRTWGNQPQHF. The DNA of the CDR3 is TGTGCCAGCACCCAGAGGACTTGGGGCAATCAGCCCCAGCATTTT.

V and J are TRBV18 and TRBJ2-5, with D uncertain. V dropped 5 bases and J dropped 4 bases, with 5 bases sitting between them. This CDR3 region has 11 residues. Germline V gene sequence: CDR1 KGHSH, CDR2 LQKENI. The CDR3 DNA reads TGTGCCAGCTCAGGAGCAGAGACCCAGTACTTC. This gives the protein CASSGAETQYF.

The chain links TRBV29-1 to TRBJ1-3; D remains ambiguous. Trimming cost V 7 bases and J 4 bases, with 8 bases left between them. This CDR3 comprises 11 residues. Per germline, CDR1 SQVTM and CDR2 ANQGSEA. Here the CDR3 reads CSGREGNTIYF. DNA for the CDR3: TGCAGCGGCCGGGAGGGAAACACCATATATTTT.

The chain recombines TRBV18 with TRBJ1-2; 9 bases fit TRBD1. Germline V gene sequence: CDR1 KGHSH, CDR2 LQKENI. After removal of 6 bases from V and 3 bases from J, the junction contained 5 bases not matched to a gene. The CDR3 covers 14 residues. The chain's CDR3 is CASSPRTGDYGYTF. The CDR3, as DNA: TGTGCCAGCTCTCCTCGGACAGGGGACTATGGCTACACCTTC.

The rearrangement uses TRBV18 and TRBJ1-3; D remains ambiguous. V lost 0 bases, J lost 0 bases, and 6 bases lay in between. In germline, CDR1 is KGHSH, CDR2 LQKENI. The CDR3 has 15 residues. CDR3 in amino acids: CASSPPVGSGNTIYF. The CDR3 DNA reads as TGTGCCAGCTCACCACCGGTGGGCTCTGGAAACACCATATATTTT.